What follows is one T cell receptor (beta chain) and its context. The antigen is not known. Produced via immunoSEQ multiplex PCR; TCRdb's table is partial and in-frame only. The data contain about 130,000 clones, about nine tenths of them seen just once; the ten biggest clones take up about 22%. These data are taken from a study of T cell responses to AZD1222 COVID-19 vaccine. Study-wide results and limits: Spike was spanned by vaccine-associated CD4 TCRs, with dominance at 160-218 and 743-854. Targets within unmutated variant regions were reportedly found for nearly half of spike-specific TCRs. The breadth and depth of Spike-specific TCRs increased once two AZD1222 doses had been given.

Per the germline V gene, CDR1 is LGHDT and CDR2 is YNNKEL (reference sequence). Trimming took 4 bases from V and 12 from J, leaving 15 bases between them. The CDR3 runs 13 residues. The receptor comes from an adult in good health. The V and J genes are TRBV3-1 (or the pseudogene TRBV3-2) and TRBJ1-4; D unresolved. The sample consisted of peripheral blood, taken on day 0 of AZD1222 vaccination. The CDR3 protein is CASSPRATGELFF. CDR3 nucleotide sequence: TGTGCCAGCAGCCCCCGGGCGACGGGAGAACTGTTTTTT.